A single sample is the source of the 32 T cell receptor beta chains below, sequenced in a study of blood T cells in healthy people across ages (dated by TCRdb to 2013 to 2016). Preparation of the library involved 5' RACE. Sequencing was performed on an Illumina HiSeq 2500. The second PCR ran for about 6 to 11 cycles and used a J-beta primer mix along with a sample-barcoded 5' primer. TCRdb applied fastp at Q25 and MiXCR to the public reads, then kept only in-frame beta chains. CDR3 protein duplicates are merged, each entry listing the most common genes and DNA. Recorded for this sample are 1.5 million to 2 million distinct CDR3 sequences; about 49% of them occurred a single time. The ten largest clones capture approximately 2.1% of the sample. The sequenced sample consisted of blood. The source of these receptors is a woman aged 40 to 49 in good health.

As for this clonotype: A junction boundary mismatches the germline segment, possibly from a read error. CDR3 nucleotides: TGTGCCAGCAGAGGTGCAGATGCGCAGTATTTT. This sequence encodes CASRGADAQYF. V gene TRBV28 combines with J gene TRBJ2-3; no definite D call. Germline CDR1 and CDR2: MDHEN and SYDVKM. The CDR3 loop spans 11 amino acids.

The CDR3 coding sequence is TGTGCCAGTAGTATGAGAGGATCCTTTACCTACGAGCAGTACTTC. Translation: CASSMRGSFTYEQYF. The chain is built from TRBV19 and TRBJ2-4; no firm D call. The tail of the sequence fits TRBJ2-7 better, so the J call may be wrong. This CDR3 spans 15 amino acids. Germline V lookup: CDR1 LNHDA, CDR2 SQIVND (reference sequence).

This clonotype showed up just a few times. The chain carries TRBV20-1 and TRBJ2-7, with a weak D call TRBD2 (6 bases). The germline CDR1 and CDR2 sequences are DFQATT and SNEGSKA (reference sequence). The CDR3 is made up of 12 amino acids. V was cut by 3 bases and J by 3 bases, with 9 bases left in between. CDR3 bases: TGCAGTGCTAGGGGGACTTTCTACGAGCAGTACTTC. Residues: CSARGTFYEQYF.

V is TRBV7-9 and J is TRBJ2-3; maybe TRBD1 (6 bases). Trimming pared 7 bases from V and 1 base from J, leaving 12 bases between. This CDR3 is built from 14 residues. CDR1 and CDR2 (germline): SEHNR, FQNEAQ (reference sequence). CDR3 nucleotide sequence: TGTGCCAGCACCCGCTCAGGGGGCACAGATACGCAGTATTTT. Its protein product is CASTRSGGTDTQYF. Full variable domain (remainder filled in from reference TRBV7-9 and TRBJ2-3): DTGVSQNPRHKITKRGQNVTFRCDPISEHNRLYWYRQTLGQGPEFLTYFQNEAQLEKSRLLSDRFSAERPKGSFSTLEIQRTEQGDSAMYLCASTRSGGTDTQYFGPGTRLTVL.

V and J are TRBV7-2 and TRBJ2-1; maybe TRBD2 (6 bases). The length of the CDR3 is 13 residues. Germline V gives CDR1 SGHTA, CDR2 FQGNSA. V gave up 1 base and J gave up 15 bases, with 16 bases separating them. Here the CDR3 reads CASSLELASKPFF. In DNA, the CDR3 is TGTGCCAGCAGCTTAGAACTAGCCTCCAAGCCGTTCTTC.

A note on this clonotype: This CDR3 fails to terminate in the conserved phenylalanine or tryptophan, so it likely reflects a read error. It is unclear where the CDR3 begins or ends on the DNA, so no DNA is shown, and the CDR3 is as TCRdb lists it. The V gene is TRBV4-3, the J gene TRBJ2-3. The CDR3 spans 15 amino acids, including both terminal residues. From germline, CDR1 is LGHNA and CDR2 YSLEER. The CDR3 region is CASSQGQASRETQYL.

This clonotype was seen ten or more times. V is TRBV5-5 and J is TRBJ2-3, with a tentative D call TRBD1 (6 bases). The CDR3 has 14 amino acids. V was shortened by 4 bases and J by 3 bases, with 12 bases between the two germline ends. The germline V gene encodes CDR1 SGHKS and CDR2 YYEKEE (reference sequence). CDR3 DNA sequence: TGTGCCAGCAGCGCCCAACAGGGAACAGATACGCAGTATTTT. Its translation: CASSAQQGTDTQYF.

The chain is built from TRBV29-1 and TRBJ2-1; D not resolved. The CDR3 spans 14 residues. Trimming pared 4 bases from V and 8 bases from J, leaving 18 bases between. Germline loops: CDR1 SQVTM, CDR2 ANQGSEA. Here the CDR3 reads CSVGVEKGSDEQFF. CDR3 DNA sequence: TGCAGCGTTGGTGTAGAAAAGGGAAGCGATGAGCAGTTCTTC.

The CDR3, as DNA: TGTGCCAGCAGCTCTACCCTGGGGACAGGGAATTACGAGCAGTACTTC. Translated, it gives CASSSTLGTGNYEQYF. The chain couples TRBV7-9 to TRBJ2-7; 9 bases map to TRBD1. This CDR3 is 16 amino acids long. V shed 4 bases and J 4 bases; nucleotides not matched to a gene: 11. Per the germline V gene, CDR1 is SEHNR and CDR2 is FQNEAQ (reference sequence).

This clonotype was seen at least ten times. The chain recombines TRBV29-1 with TRBJ2-1, with 7 bases fitting TRBD2. CDR1 SQVTM and CDR2 ANQGSEA come from the germline V gene. J was trimmed by 9 bases and V by 6 bases; bases with no gene match: 17. The length of the CDR3 is 15 residues. The CDR3 sequence is CSVTSRAGYGSEQFF. The CDR3 DNA is TGCAGCGTGACCTCGAGAGCGGGGTACGGGAGTGAGCAGTTCTTC.

A remark on this clonotype: The germline gene is not matched at one end of the junction; a read error may be the cause. This sequence joins TRBV9 and TRBJ1-6; no definite D call. The CDR3 totals 16 residues. CDR1 is SGDLS and CDR2 is YYNGEE in the germline V gene. The CDR3 reads CASNSAQNPNGSPPHF. The DNA for the CDR3 is TGTGCCAGCAACTCTGCCCAAAATCCCAATGGTTCACCCCCCCACTTT.

The chain couples TRBV4-3 to TRBJ2-1, with 14 bases aligning to TRBD2. J lost 7 bases, V lost 5 bases, and 7 bases had no gene match. Germline values: CDR1 LGHNA, CDR2 YSLEER. The CDR3 runs to 16 residues. The CDR3: CASSKTSGGAGNEQFF. The CDR3 DNA is TGCGCCAGCAGCAAGACTAGCGGGGGGGCGGGGAATGAGCAGTTCTTC.

The genes are TRBV10-3 and TRBJ2-5, with D possibly matching TRBD1 (6 bases). Trimming shortened V by 3 bases and J by 1 base, and 15 bases separated the two germline ends. Germline CDR1 and CDR2: ENHRY and SYGVKD. The CDR3 is 16 residues long. This CDR3 reads CAISDGGGRAQETQYF. CDR3 coding DNA: TGTGCCATCAGTGATGGGGGCGGCAGAGCCCAAGAGACCCAGTACTTC.

This clonotype was seen a few times. V gene TRBV10-1 combines with J gene TRBJ2-3; a possible D gene is TRBD2 (6 bases). Germline V CDR1 and CDR2: WNHNN, SYGVQD (reference sequence). V was shortened by 0 bases and J by 8 bases, with 6 bases between the two germline ends. CDR3 length: 12 residues. This CDR3 reads CASSESGGTQYF. The CDR3 nucleotides read TGCGCCAGCAGTGAGTCGGGGGGTACGCAGTATTTT.

The chain has TRBV7-2 and TRBJ2-1, with 11 bases that match TRBD2. Trimming cost V 5 bases and J 6 bases; bases outside gene matches: 6. Germline V CDR1 and CDR2: SGHTA, FQGNSA. The CDR3 spans 15 residues. The CDR3 bases are TGTGCCAGCAGCATTAGCGGGGGGGCGGTCAATGAGCAGTTCTTC. Translation gives CASSISGGAVNEQFF.

The rearrangement uses TRBV20-1 and TRBJ2-1, with 10 bases that match TRBD2. CDR1 DFQATT and CDR2 SNEGSKA come from the germline V gene (reference sequence). There are 17 residues in the CDR3. The junction had 6 bases not matched to a gene; V was cut back by 1 base and J by 0 bases. The DNA of the CDR3 is TGCAGTGCTAGAGCCGTAGCGGGGGGATTCTCCTACAATGAGCAGTTCTTC. Translation gives CSARAVAGGFSYNEQFF.

The chain recombines TRBV6-6 with TRBJ1-2, with D possibly being TRBD1 (5 bases). Germline values: CDR1 MNHNY, CDR2 SVGAGI (reference sequence). The CDR3 runs 14 residues. With 5 bases removed from V and 8 bases from J, the gap between germline ends came to 18 bases. The CDR3 region is CASSPRGSMGGYTF. CDR3 coding DNA: TGTGCCAGCAGTCCCCGGGGGAGTATGGGAGGCTACACCTTC.

This clonotype was counted once. This chain connects TRBV20-1 to TRBJ2-5; D not resolved. The CDR3 is made up of 13 amino acids. V gave up 2 bases and J gave up 11 bases, with 18 bases separating them. Germline CDR1 and CDR2: DFQATT and SNEGSKA (reference sequence). CDR3 bases: TGCAGTGCTAGAACTCCAAGCGCCAATGAGCAGTACTTC. As protein: CSARTPSANEQYF.

The V gene is TRBV7-2, the J gene TRBJ2-3, with D uncertain. CDR3 size: 15 residues. CDR1 is SGHTA and CDR2 is FQGNSA in the germline V gene. V lost 5 bases, J lost 0 bases, and 12 bases lay in between. CDR3 in DNA: TGTGCCAGCAGCCAAATCGGCGCTAGCACAGATACGCAGTATTTT. Encoded protein: CASSQIGASTDTQYF.

This chain links TRBV14 with TRBJ2-7; D unresolved. In germline, CDR1 is SGHDN, CDR2 FVKESK. The V and J ends lost 4 bases and 0 bases respectively, with 19 bases between them. The CDR3 is 17 residues long. CDR3 loop: CASSRLTQAGSSYEQYF. As DNA, the CDR3 is TGTGCCAGCAGCCGCCTAACTCAAGCAGGTTCCTCCTACGAGCAGTACTTC.

This clonotype was counted ten times or more. The chain carries TRBV29-1 and TRBJ2-5, with a tentative D call TRBD2 (7 bases). CDR3 size: 15 residues. The V end was cut by 7 bases, the J end by 4 bases, with 22 bases between. Germline loops: CDR1 SQVTM, CDR2 ANQGSEA. The DNA of the CDR3 is TGCAGCGCCGAAGGGGGGGCGCAGTTTCCAGAGACCCAGTACTTC. Translated: CSAEGGAQFPETQYF. The full variable domain, its missing parts supplied by reference TRBV29-1 and TRBJ2-5, is SAVISQKPSRDICQRGTSLTIQCQVDSQVTMMFWYRQQPGQSLTLIATANQGSEATYESGFVIDKFPISRPNLTFSTLTVSNMSPEDSSIYLCSAEGGAQFPETQYFGPGTRLLVL.

This clonotype was counted only a few times. The CDR3 nucleotides read TGCAGCGTTGCGGACAGGGGCCATACTAACTATGGCTACACCTTC. The encoded protein is CSVADRGHTNYGYTF. The rearrangement uses TRBV29-1 and TRBJ1-2; TRBD1 agrees at 9 bases. J was trimmed by 0 bases and V by 4 bases; bases with no gene match: 6. This CDR3 is 15 amino acids long. From germline, CDR1 is SQVTM and CDR2 ANQGSEA. The full variable domain, its missing parts supplied by reference TRBV29-1 and TRBJ1-2, is SAVISQKPSRDICQRGTSLTIQCQVDSQVTMMFWYRQQPGQSLTLIATANQGSEATYESGFVIDKFPISRPNLTFSTLTVSNMSPEDSSIYLCSVADRGHTNYGYTFGSGTRLTVV.

The chain joins TRBV7-2 to TRBJ2-7; no clear D. CDR1 and CDR2 (germline): SGHTA, FQGNSA. The CDR3 has 13 residues. Trimming cost V 5 bases and J 2 bases, with 10 bases left between them. CDR3 amino acids: CASSAIVPYEQYF. CDR3 DNA: TGTGCCAGCAGCGCCATCGTCCCCTACGAGCAGTACTTC. Full variable domain (remainder filled in from reference TRBV7-2 and TRBJ2-7): GAGVSQSPSNKVTEKGKDVELRCDPISGHTALYWYRQSLGQGLEFLIYFQGNSAPDKSGLPSDRFSAERTGGSVSTLTIQRTQQEDSAVYLCASSAIVPYEQYFGPGTRLTVT.

The genes are TRBV27 and TRBJ1-2, with D tentatively TRBD1 (5 bases). The germline CDR1 and CDR2 sequences are MNHEY and SMNVEV (reference sequence). V was clipped by 0 bases and J by 4 bases, with 12 bases between them. The CDR3 is 15 amino acids. The DNA of the CDR3 is TGTGCCAGCAGTTTATCCGGGGGTTCAGTCTATGGCTACACCTTC. Translated: CASSLSGGSVYGYTF.

The rearrangement links TRBV6-5 to TRBJ1-2; TRBD1 might be the D (6 bases). This CDR3 contains 14 residues. Trimming removed 2 bases from V and 4 bases from J, with 11 bases in between. CDR1 and CDR2 from the germline V gene are MNHEY and SVGAGI. The CDR3 is CASSYRGQTYGYTF. In DNA form, the CDR3 reads TGTGCCAGCAGTTACAGAGGACAGACCTATGGCTACACCTTC.

The chain is built from TRBV7-2 and TRBJ2-4, with D unclear. Gene TRBJ2-7 matches the end of the DNA better, so the J call may be wrong. Germline assignment: CDR1 SGHTA and CDR2 FQGNSA. The length of the CDR3 is 13 residues. CDR3 nucleotides: TGTGCCAGCAGCTTAGCCTGGATCTACGAGCAGTACTTC. Translated: CASSLAWIYEQYF.

This chain connects TRBV20-1 to TRBJ2-3; 12 bases match TRBD2. J lost 5 bases, V lost 5 bases, and 8 bases had no gene match. The germline gives CDR1 DFQATT, CDR2 SNEGSKA (reference sequence). The CDR3 spans 15 residues. This chain's CDR3 is CSALSSGGAGDTQYF. CDR3 sequence (DNA): TGCAGTGCTTTATCTAGCGGGGGGGCGGGAGATACGCAGTATTTT.

V gene TRBV6-5 combines with J gene TRBJ2-1, with 7 bases identical to TRBD1. The DNA end is a closer match to TRBJ2-7, so the J assignment may be wrong. The CDR3 spans 15 residues. CDR1 and CDR2 (germline): MNHEY, SVGAGI. This CDR3 is CASSFDRVGYNEQYF. Written as DNA, the CDR3 is TGTGCCAGCAGTTTCGACAGGGTAGGCTACAATGAGCAGTACTTC.

This chain connects TRBV19 to TRBJ1-2, with D tentatively TRBD1 (5 bases). The CDR3 runs to 14 residues. The germline V and J ends were trimmed by 5 bases and 4 bases, with 14 bases remaining between them. In germline, CDR1 is LNHDA, CDR2 SQIVND (reference sequence). CDR3 sequence: CASSHVGTGYGYTF. Here the CDR3 DNA reads TGTGCCAGTAGTCACGTCGGGACGGGCTATGGCTACACCTTC. Combining the CDR3 with reference TRBV19 and TRBJ1-2 gives the whole variable domain DGGITQSPKYLFRKEGQNVTLSCEQNLNHDAMYWYRQDPGQGLRLIYYSQIVNDFQKGDIAEGYSVSREKKESFPLTVTSAQKNPTAFYLCASSHVGTGYGYTFGSGTRLTVV.

The chain uses TRBV5-4 and TRBJ1-2, with a possible D match to TRBD1 (5 bases). Germline V gene sequence: CDR1 SGHNT, CDR2 YYREEE (reference sequence). The V and J ends lost 4 bases and 6 bases respectively, with 19 bases between them. This CDR3 contains 15 residues. The CDR3 DNA reads TGTGCCAGCAGCGGATGGGGGACGTCGATGGATGGCTACACCTTC. This gives the protein CASSGWGTSMDGYTF.

The V gene is TRBV20-1, the J gene TRBJ2-7, with D possibly TRBD2 on 5 matching bases. The V end was cut by 4 bases, the J end by 0 bases, with 10 bases between. Per germline, CDR1 DFQATT and CDR2 SNEGSKA (reference sequence). The length of the CDR3 is 13 residues. Here the CDR3 DNA reads TGCAGTGCTAACCGGGATCTCTCCTACGAGCAGTACTTC. Its translation: CSANRDLSYEQYF.

The rearrangement uses TRBV20-1 and TRBJ2-3; no definite D call. From germline, CDR1 is DFQATT and CDR2 SNEGSKA (reference sequence). The length of the CDR3 is 13 residues. Trimming removed 3 bases from V and 2 bases from J, with 9 bases in between. CDR3 residues: CSAREVDTDTQYF. For the CDR3, the DNA is TGCAGTGCTAGGGAAGTGGACACAGATACGCAGTATTTT.